This T cell receptor (beta chain) was sequenced for a study of cytomegalovirus exposure and HLA in healthy donors. As for the study in general: A subsequent analysis reported that the 120 validation repertoires were produced on the same platform that had also been used for the approximately 710 first-cohort repertoires. The study's findings and limits: Most observed TCR sequences were rare, whereas some public TCRs were detected in many donors. Some TCR beta chains (roughly 150 of them) were listed as cytomegalovirus-associated. There were a few CMV-associated chains whose specificity for CMV antigens was confirmed in vitro.

Sequenced by immunoSEQ multiplex PCR; TCRdb stores in-frame clones only, minus some. The sample has about 140,000 clones, approximately 89% seen once. Concerning this clone itself: Its specificity is not known.

Germline V lookup: CDR1 SNHLY, CDR2 FYNNEI. The V and J ends lost 2 bases and 1 base respectively, with 9 bases between them. The CDR3 sequence is 15 residues long. The gene calls are TRBV2 and TRBJ1-5; maybe TRBD1 (6 bases). Sequenced input: PBMCs. The clonotype was recovered from a man between 18 and 35 years old in good health and CMV-seronegative. CDR3 sequence reads: CASSERGWSNQPQHF. CDR3 coding DNA: TGTGCCAGCAGTGAAAGGGGGTGGAGCAATCAGCCCCAGCATTTT.